This is a list of T cell receptor beta chains from one sample in a study of blood T cell repertoires in COVID-19. Clones were sequenced by immunoSEQ multiplex PCR, and TCRdb holds only the in-frame ones, with some missing. The data hold about 160,000 clones, with just under 95% observed a single time. Sample: peripheral blood. These receptors were taken from a woman between 45 and 65 years old with acute or convalescent COVID-19. Both conserved end residues are trimmed from each CDR3.

j_call: TRBJ2-1
v_call: TRBV28
cdr3_length: 12
cdr3_aa: ASSFAGGPREQF

j_call: TRBJ1-1
v_call: TRBV30
cdr3_length: 12
cdr3_aa: AWSVRLADTEAF

j_call: TRBJ2-1
v_call: TRBV19
cdr3_length: 12
cdr3_aa: ASSIEVGGDEQF

j_call: TRBJ2-5
v_call: TRBV30
cdr3_length: 12
cdr3_aa: AWSVGTRGATQY

j_call: TRBJ1-2
v_call: TRBV3-1/TRBV3-2
cdr3_length: 11
cdr3_aa: ASSRSHELGYT

j_call: TRBJ2-3
v_call: TRBV2
cdr3_length: 12
cdr3_aa: ASRAGQGPDTQY

j_call: TRBJ2-2
v_call: TRBV27
cdr3_length: 11
cdr3_aa: ASSPLNTGELF

j_call: TRBJ1-4
v_call: TRBV7-6
cdr3_length: 17
cdr3_aa: ASSNNRRALQGGNEKLF

j_call: TRBJ1-5
v_call: TRBV9
cdr3_length: 13
cdr3_aa: ASSVGSGADQPQH

j_call: TRBJ1-3
v_call: TRBV6-5
cdr3_length: 12
cdr3_aa: ASGLDRSGNTIY

j_call: TRBJ1-5
v_call: TRBV12-3/TRBV12-4
cdr3_length: 9
cdr3_aa: ASSFGGPQH